Listed here are 20 T cell receptor beta chains from one sample, sequenced in a study of vaccination and CD4 T cells after COVID-19. The antigens of these receptors remain unknown. Specified treatment: 10-day PBMC culture with coronavirus spike peptide pools or control peptides (ViraFEST assay). Before the COVID-19 pandemic (2011-2018), CD4+ T cells were obtained from the unexposed donor. With the Oncomine TCR Beta short-read assay, DNA from cultured CD4+ T cells was sequenced. Someone extracted genomic DNA from cultured CD4+ T cells. MiXCR, applied by TCRdb to the PCR reads, yields one record per CDR3 protein. The sample shows 9,500 or so distinct CDR3 sequences, under 40% of them seen only once. The material sequenced was CD4+ T cells from blood, cultured in vitro. Every receptor here comes from a human donor in good health.

The chain employs TRBV20-1 and TRBJ2-7; D is unresolved. Per germline, CDR1 DFQATT and CDR2 SNEGSKA (reference sequence). The CDR3 spans 14 residues. The V end was cut by 1 base, the J end by 2 bases, with 12 bases between. The CDR3 reads CSARGTRRTYEQYF. The CDR3, as DNA: TGCAGTGCTAGAGGGACCCGTCGTACCTACGAGCAGTACTTC.

In this sample, this clonotype turned up a few times. The CDR3 DNA sequence: TGTGCCAGCATACCGCCCGGGGTTGGGACCCAGTACTTC. This translates into CASIPPGVGTQYF. V and J are TRBV12-3 or TRBV12-4 and TRBJ2-5, with a possible D match to TRBD2 (5 bases). CDR3 length: 13 amino acids. The V end lost 7 bases, the J end lost 7 bases, and 16 bases lay between the germline ends.

The rearrangement joins TRBV28 to TRBJ2-7, with D possibly TRBD2 on 7 matching bases. This CDR3 is built from 15 residues. Per germline, CDR1 MDHEN and CDR2 SYDVKM. Between the trimmed V and J ends, which lost 8 bases and 3 bases, there was a span of 20 bases. CDR3 bases: TGTGCCAGCTCCACGCTTGGGGGAGGGGGCTACGAGCAGTACTTC. It yields the protein CASSTLGGGGYEQYF. The full variable domain, completed using reference TRBV28 and TRBJ2-7, is DVKVTQSSRYLVKRTGEKVFLECVQDMDHENMFWYRQDPGLGLRLIYFSYDVKMKEKGDIPEGYSVSREKKERFSLILESASTNQTSMYLCASSTLGGGGYEQYFGPGTRLTVT.

This clonotype was recorded a few times. The J gene is TRBJ1-1, the V gene TRBV6-4; 7 bases map to TRBD1. V trimming: 2 bases; J trimming: 0 bases; junction bases outside the gene matches: 9. Germline V gives CDR1 MRHNA, CDR2 SNTAGT. The CDR3 length is 17 residues. CDR3: CASSDEGTVSLNTEAFF. The CDR3 region has the DNA TGTGCCAGCAGTGACGAGGGGACAGTCTCTCTGAACACTGAAGCTTTCTTT.

This clonotype was found a few times. The rearrangement uses TRBV7-6 and TRBJ2-7, with no clear D. Trimming removed 4 bases from V and 0 bases from J, with 10 bases in between. Germline assignment: CDR1 SGHVS and CDR2 FNYEAQ. CDR3 length equals 14 residues. The CDR3 nucleotides are TGTGCCAGCAGCTCGCAGGCTAGCTCCTACGAGCAGTACTTC. It yields the protein CASSSQASSYEQYF. The full variable domain, in which reference TRBV7-6 and TRBJ2-7 provide the parts outside the CDR3, is GAGVSQSPRYKVTKRGQDVALRCDPISGHVSLYWYRQALGQGPEFLTYFNYEAQQDKSGLPNDRFSAERPEGSISTLTIQRTEQRDSAMYRCASSSQASSYEQYFGPGTRLTVT.

The rearrangement links TRBV10-3 to TRBJ2-7; TRBD2 aligns across 9 bases. Trimming took 8 bases from V and 0 from J; bases not matched to a gene: 5. Germline lookup yields CDR1 ENHRY and CDR2 SYGVKD. The length of the CDR3 is 14 residues. The CDR3 nucleotides read TGTGCCATCTGCGCGGGAGGGAGCTCCTACGAGCAGTACTTC. This sequence encodes CAICAGGSSYEQYF.

This clonotype was seen more than once but under ten times. The V and J genes are TRBV20-1 and TRBJ1-5, with 8 nucleotides matching TRBD1. Germline lookup yields CDR1 DFQATT and CDR2 SNEGSKA (reference sequence). This CDR3 has 14 amino acids. With 3 bases clipped from V and 6 bases from J, the junction kept 7 bases outside the gene matches. The CDR3 nucleotides read TGCAGTGCTAGCCGGGGACAGGATCTTCAGCCCCAGCATTTT. As protein: CSASRGQDLQPQHF.

This clonotype was found a few times. V usage is TRBV6-1 and J usage is TRBJ1-2; TRBD1 might be the D (6 bases). Germline V lookup: CDR1 MNHNS, CDR2 SASEGT. The CDR3 length is 13 residues. Trimming cost V 1 base and J 9 bases, with 12 bases left between them. The CDR3: CASSEGTDTSYTF. In nucleotides, the CDR3 is TGTGCCAGCAGTGAAGGGACAGATACGAGCTACACCTTC.

The chain has TRBV6-2 or TRBV6-3 and TRBJ2-7, with TRBD1 matching over 7 bases. CDR1 MNHEY and CDR2 SVGEGT come from the germline V gene. This CDR3 contains 12 residues. The ends lost 4 bases at V and 5 bases at J; junction bases unmatched: 2. CDR3 sequence: CASSWDSNEQYF. The CDR3 region has the DNA TGTGCCAGCAGTTGGGACAGCAACGAGCAGTACTTC.

The chain joins TRBV20-1 to TRBJ1-6; D remains ambiguous. Trimming removed 6 bases at V and 6 bases at J, with 18 bases between. Germline-derived CDR1 and CDR2 are DFQATT and SNEGSKA (reference sequence). The CDR3 extends over 15 amino acids. CDR3 in DNA: TGCAGTGCGTCCCGCCGAGGGCGCAGTAATTCACCCCTCCACTTT. It yields the protein CSASRRGRSNSPLHF.

This clonotype was found a few times. The V call is TRBV11-3, the J call TRBJ2-5; possibly TRBD1 or TRBD2 for D (5 bases each). The CDR3 has 14 amino acids. CDR1 is SGHNT, CDR2 YENEEA, per germline. Between the trimmed V and J ends, which lost 1 base and 4 bases, there was a span of 10 bases. CDR3 in amino acids: CASSLGGFGETQYF. The CDR3 DNA is TGTGCCAGCAGCTTAGGGGGGTTTGGAGAGACCCAGTACTTC.

CDR3 amino acids: CASRRTSGRASETQYF. In DNA form, the CDR3 reads TGTGCCAGCAGGAGGACTAGCGGGAGGGCCTCGGAGACCCAGTACTTC. This chain links TRBV28 with TRBJ2-5, with 15 bases that match TRBD2. J gave up 5 bases and V 6 bases, and 7 bases lay outside the gene matches. The CDR3 runs to 16 residues. Per germline, CDR1 MDHEN and CDR2 SYDVKM. Supplemented by reference TRBV28 and TRBJ2-5, the full variable domain reads DVKVTQSSRYLVKRTGEKVFLECVQDMDHENMFWYRQDPGLGLRLIYFSYDVKMKEKGDIPEGYSVSREKKERFSLILESASTNQTSMYLCASRRTSGRASETQYFGPGTRLLVL.

The chain recombines TRBV19 with TRBJ1-5; D unresolved. Trimming took 5 bases from V and 5 from J, leaving 7 bases between them. The CDR3 extends over 12 amino acids. Germline V gene lookup returns CDR1 LNHDA and CDR2 SQIVND (reference sequence). As DNA, the CDR3 is TGTGCCAGTAGTGCCCCGGATCAGCCCCAGCATTTT. As protein: CASSAPDQPQHF. Supplemented by reference TRBV19 and TRBJ1-5, the full variable domain reads DGGITQSPKYLFRKEGQNVTLSCEQNLNHDAMYWYRQDPGQGLRLIYYSQIVNDFQKGDIAEGYSVSREKKESFPLTVTSAQKNPTAFYLCASSAPDQPQHFGDGTRLSIL.

The J gene is TRBJ2-1, the V gene TRBV19; weak D call: TRBD2 (6 bases). Trimming shortened V by 3 bases and J by 5 bases, and 8 bases separated the two germline ends. Germline CDR1 LNHDA, CDR2 SQIVND (reference sequence). CDR3 length equals 13 residues. CDR3 nucleotide sequence: TGTGCCAGTAGTATGGGCGGGAACAATGAGCAGTTCTTC. It is translated as CASSMGGNNEQFF.

This clonotype was recorded a few times. The chain has TRBV28 and TRBJ2-7; D assignment may be TRBD1 or TRBD2 (7 bases each). CDR3 size: 16 residues. The V gene's germline CDR1 is MDHEN and CDR2 SYDVKM. V gave up 5 bases and J gave up 2 bases, with 19 bases separating them. The DNA of the CDR3 is TGTGCCAGCAGTCTCCCAGGGGGGGGGGTCCCCTACGAGCAGTACTTC. Its translation is CASSLPGGGVPYEQYF.

This clonotype showed up just a few times. The chain is built from TRBV2 and TRBJ2-7; a weak D match, TRBD2 (5 bases). Deletions cut 7 bases from V and 5 bases from J, with 18 bases between. The CDR3 loop spans 14 amino acids. The germline V gene has CDR1 SNHLY and CDR2 FYNNEI. In DNA, the CDR3 is TGTGCCAGCACCATGGACCCTGGGAGTCACGAGCAGTACTTC. Its translation is CASTMDPGSHEQYF.

This clonotype is categorized as medium-sized. The chain carries TRBV7-2 and TRBJ1-6; D call uncertain. The length of the CDR3 is 14 residues. Germline values: CDR1 SGHTA, CDR2 FQGNSA. The ends were cut back, 2 bases at V and 0 bases at J, with 2 bases in the middle. In DNA, the CDR3 is TGTGCCAGCAGCTTAACCTCCTATAATTCACCCCTCCACTTT. Its translation is CASSLTSYNSPLHF.

This clonotype was seen a handful of times. Here the CDR3 DNA reads TGTGCCAGCAGTGGACAGGTCTACGAGCAGTACTTC. Translated: CASSGQVYEQYF. This chain connects TRBV2 to TRBJ2-7, with a possible D match to TRBD1 (6 bases). V dropped 4 bases and J dropped 3 bases, with 7 bases sitting between them. The germline gives CDR1 SNHLY, CDR2 FYNNEI. The CDR3 is 12 residues long.

The chain recombines TRBV29-1 with TRBJ1-1; D might be TRBD1 (5 bases). V lost 5 bases and J 4 bases, leaving 8 bases between the germline ends. Germline V gene sequence: CDR1 SQVTM, CDR2 ANQGSEA. This CDR3 region has 11 residues. The CDR3 loop reads CSVLGTTEAFF. For the CDR3, the DNA is TGCAGCGTTCTGGGGACCACTGAAGCTTTCTTT.

This clonotype was seen only a few times. This sequence joins TRBV5-1 and TRBJ1-1; 10 bases agree with TRBD1. Trimming at V came to 4 bases and at J to 6 bases, leaving 3 bases not matched to a gene. Germline values: CDR1 SGHRS, CDR2 YFSETQ. The CDR3 is made up of 13 amino acids. CDR3 region: CASSHGTGAEAFF. The CDR3 region has the DNA TGCGCCAGCAGCCACGGGACAGGGGCTGAAGCTTTCTTT. The full variable domain, completed using reference TRBV5-1 and TRBJ1-1, is KAGVTQTPRYLIKTRGQQVTLSCSPISGHRSVSWYQQTPGQGLQFLFEYFSETQRNKGNFPGRFSGRQFSNSRSEMNVSTLELGDSALYLCASSHGTGAEAFFGQGTRLTVV.